A single sample is the source of the 9 T cell receptor beta chains below, sequenced in a study of tumor-infiltrating lymphocytes in oesophageal squamous cell carcinoma. In TCRdb, the PCR reads were re-called with MiXCR into one record per CDR3 protein. The repertoire consists of approximately 2,400 distinct CDR3 sequences, with under 15% occurring once and the leading ten covering less than 30%. Sequencing used esophageal tumor tissue. All receptors come from a male donor with esophageal squamous cell carcinoma.

This clonotype was detected ten times or more. The chain employs TRBV5-6 and TRBJ2-7; weak D call: TRBD1 (5 bases). V dropped 3 bases and J dropped 6 bases, with 25 bases sitting between them. This CDR3 comprises 17 residues. CDR1 SGHDT and CDR2 YYEEEE come from the germline V gene. In DNA, the CDR3 is TGTGCCAGCAGCTCCTCCGTGGGGCAGGGCCGATGGGGCGAGCAGTACTTC. It translates to CASSSSVGQGRWGEQYF.

Points on this clonotype: This may come from a read error, since a much larger clone is one base off. The chain couples TRBV6-4 to TRBJ2-4; 10 bases agree with TRBD2. Germline values: CDR1 MRHNA, CDR2 SNTAGT. Losses at the gene ends were 6 bases for V and 13 bases for J; bases not matched to a gene: 15. The CDR3 contains 15 residues. CDR3 sequence (DNA): TGTGCCAGCAGCAAGCGGGGGGGCCTCTTCCATGAGCAGTACTTC. It yields the protein CASSKRGGLFHEQYF.

A word on this clonotype: The conserved closing phenylalanine or tryptophan is absent in this CDR3, likely reflecting a read error. No DNA is shown, since the ends of the CDR3 on it are uncertain; the CDR3 is the one TCRdb lists. The rearrangement joins TRBV7-2 to TRBJ2-5; TRBD2, as called in the table, went unchecked against the DNA. The CDR3 length equals 16 residues, ends included. Germline loops: CDR1 SGHTA, CDR2 FQGNSA. CDR3 amino acids: CASSLRGGTYEQYFGN.

With respect to this clonotype: This CDR3 is missing its conserved last phenylalanine or tryptophan, likely due to a read error. No DNA is shown, since the ends of the CDR3 on it are uncertain; the CDR3 is the one TCRdb lists. V usage is TRBV7-9 and J usage is TRBJ2-3; TRBD2 was called by the table and not checked on the DNA. The CDR3 has 18 amino acids, counting both end residues. Looked up from germline, CDR1 is SEHNR and CDR2 is FQNEAQ (reference sequence). The CDR3 loop reads CASSVTGLAGGNEQFFGP.

There are many counts of this clonotype. The chain recombines TRBV11-3 with TRBJ2-1; D is perhaps TRBD1 (6 bases). The CDR3 has 17 residues. Trimming shortened V by 5 bases and J by 1 base, and 18 bases separated the two germline ends. Looked up from germline, CDR1 is SGHNT and CDR2 is YENEEA. This CDR3 is CASSNFDRWVSYNEQFF. In DNA form, the CDR3 reads TGTGCCAGCAGCAACTTCGACAGGTGGGTTTCCTACAATGAGCAGTTCTTC.

This clonotype was recorded many times. The rearrangement links TRBV5-6 to TRBJ2-7; D is uncertain. The CDR3 is 12 residues long. The ends were cut back, 0 bases at V and 4 bases at J, with 5 bases in the middle. Germline V gene lookup returns CDR1 SGHDT and CDR2 YYEEEE. The CDR3 region is CASSLDEYEQYF. The CDR3 bases are TGTGCCAGCAGCTTGGACGAGTACGAGCAGTACTTC.

This clonotype is classed as large. The chain joins TRBV7-2 to TRBJ2-3; 14 positions agree with TRBD2. Losses at the gene ends were 4 bases for V and 6 bases for J; bases not matched to a gene: 6. Germline V gives CDR1 SGHTA, CDR2 FQGNSA. This CDR3 comprises 16 residues. Written as DNA, the CDR3 is TGTGCCAGCAGCTCGACTAGCGGGGGGGCAGGTGATACGCAGTATTTT. Translation: CASSSTSGGAGDTQYF.

This clonotype has at least ten counts. At one end, the junction sequence differs from germline, possibly due to a read error. V is TRBV4-1 and J is TRBJ2-7, with a tentative D call TRBD1 (5 bases). Germline V gives CDR1 MGHRA, CDR2 YSYEKL. This CDR3 has 16 residues. CDR3 bases: TGCGCCAGCAGCCCCCCAAGGACGGAACAGGATTCACCCCTCCACTTC. It yields the protein CASSPPRTEQDSPLHF.

Many counts were recorded for this clonotype. A single base separates this from a much larger clone, so it may be a read error. The rearrangement joins TRBV6-1 to TRBJ2-1, with D possibly called TRBD1 or TRBD2 (5 bases each). Matching the DNA end better, TRBJ2-7 makes the J call doubtful. There are 14 residues in the CDR3. Germline loops: CDR1 MNHNS, CDR2 SASEGT. CDR3 sequence (DNA): TGTGCCAGCAGTTGGGGGAGCTCCTACAATGAGCAGTACTTC. Residues: CASSWGSSYNEQYF.